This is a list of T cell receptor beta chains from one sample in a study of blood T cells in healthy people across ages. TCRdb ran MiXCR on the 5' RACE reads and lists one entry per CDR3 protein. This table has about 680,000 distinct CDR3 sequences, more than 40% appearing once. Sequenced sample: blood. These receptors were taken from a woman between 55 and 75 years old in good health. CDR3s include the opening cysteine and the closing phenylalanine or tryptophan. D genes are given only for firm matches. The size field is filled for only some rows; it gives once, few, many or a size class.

TGCAGTGCCGCTCAGCCGGGTGAGCAGTTCTTC CSAAQPGEQFF TRBJ2-1 NA NA 11 TRBV20-1
TGCGCCAGCAGCTTGGAGGAGGCAGGGGACGAAAAACTGTTTTTT CASSLEEAGDEKLFF TRBJ1-4 NA few 15 TRBV5-1
TGTGCCAGCAGCTCGATAGGGGGGGTCTACGAGCAGTACTTC CASSSIGGVYEQYF TRBJ2-7 NA NA 14 TRBV27
TGTGCCAGCAGCCCACTTGTGACCGGGGAGCTGTTTTTT CASSPLVTGELFF TRBJ2-2 NA few 13 TRBV7-3
TGTGCCAGCAGATTCCCAGATCACACTGAAGCTTTCTTT CASRFPDHTEAFF TRBJ1-1 NA NA 13 TRBV28
TGTGCCATCAGTCCGGTGTCGTACGAGCAGTACTTC CAISPVSYEQYF TRBJ2-7 NA NA 12 TRBV10-3
TGTGCCAGCAGCTTGACGACGGATGGCTACACCTTC CASSLTTDGYTF TRBJ1-2 NA NA 12 TRBV5-6
TGTGCCATCAGTGCCCCCGGTCAGCCCCAGCATTTT CAISAPGQPQHF TRBJ1-5 NA once 12 TRBV10-3
TGTGCCAGCAGCCTAGGGCGGAAGGGGACCTCCTACGAGCAGTACTTC CASSLGRKGTSYEQYF TRBJ2-7 NA few 16 TRBV7-9
TGCGCCAGCAGCTTGAAGCGACTACATGACAATGAGCAGTTCTTC CASSLKRLHDNEQFF TRBJ2-1 NA few 15 TRBV5-1
TGCAGTGCTAGAGCCCCCACCGGGGAGCTGTTTTTT CSARAPTGELFF TRBJ2-2 NA NA 12 TRBV20-1
TGTGCCAGCAGTTACAGGCGAACTGGGGGCAGCTTTTATAGCAATCAGCCCCAGCATTTT CASSYRRTGGSFYSNQPQHF TRBJ1-5 NA NA 20 TRBV6-2/TRBV6-3
TGCAGTGCTAGAAGATCAGATACGCAGTATTTT CSARRSDTQYF TRBJ2-3 NA few 11 TRBV20-1
TGTGCCAGCCGGGGGGGGGAGGTCCTGGAGAATGAGCAGTACTTC CASRGGEVLENEQYF TRBJ2-5 TRBD2 NA 15 TRBV2
TGCGCCAGCAGCCAAGACAGGAACTATGGCTACACCTTC CASSQDRNYGYTF TRBJ1-2 NA many 13 TRBV4-3
TGTGCCACCAGCAGAGATGGGGACAGTTACAATGAGCAGTTCTTC CATSRDGDSYNEQFF TRBJ2-1 TRBD1 NA 15 TRBV15
TGTGCCAGCAGCTTACTACCTACTATGGGTGAGCAGTACTTC CASSLLPTMGEQYF TRBJ2-7 NA NA 14 TRBV5-5
TGCGCCAGCAGTTCCGGGGAGGGGAATGAAAAACTGTTTTTT CASSSGEGNEKLFF TRBJ1-4 NA NA 14 TRBV5-1
TGCAGCGCCCCTAGTATGGACTCCTACAATGAGCAGTACTTC CSAPSMDSYNEQYF TRBJ2-7 NA NA 14 TRBV29-1
TGCGCCAGCAGCCAAGTCTGGGGGAGCTCTGGGGCCAACGTCCTGACTTTC CASSQVWGSSGANVLTF TRBJ2-6 NA many 17 TRBV4-3
TGTGCCACCAGTCCGGGTGGTTCCTACGAGCAGTACTTC CATSPGGSYEQYF TRBJ2-7 NA NA 13 TRBV24-1
TGTGCCAGCACCCAGAGGGCGGGAACAGAGACCCAGTACTTC CASTQRAGTETQYF TRBJ2-5 NA few 14 TRBV7-2
TGTGCCAGCAGCTTGGGAGGTACAGGGCACCACTACGAGCAGTACTTC CASSLGGTGHHYEQYF TRBJ2-7 NA few 16 TRBV5-6
TGTGCCAGCAGCTTAAACTGGCGTTCCACAGGCCTGAACACTGAAGCTTTCTTT CASSLNWRSTGLNTEAFF TRBJ1-1 NA NA 18 TRBV7-6
TGCAGCGGCAGGGTAGGAGAGACCCAGTACTTC CSGRVGETQYF TRBJ2-5 NA NA 11 TRBV29-1
TGTGCCAGCTCACCACTGAGGGGCAGGAGTTACAATGAGCAGTTCTTC CASSPLRGRSYNEQFF TRBJ2-1 NA NA 16 TRBV18
TGTGCCAGCAGTTTCGCGGGAGGGCCGTACGAGCAGTACTTC CASSFAGGPYEQYF TRBJ2-7 TRBD2 few 14 TRBV12-3/TRBV12-4
TGTGCCAGCAGTCCACAGGGGGCAAAAGCTAACTATGGCTACACCTTC CASSPQGAKANYGYTF TRBJ1-2 TRBD1 NA 16 TRBV12-3/TRBV12-4
TGCAGCGCCAAGACAGAAACCTACACTGAAGCTTTCTTT CSAKTETYTEAFF TRBJ1-1 NA NA 13 TRBV29-1
TGCGCCAGCAGCGTGGAGGGGACAGGGCGCGGCTACACCTTC CASSVEGTGRGYTF TRBJ1-2 TRBD1 once 14 TRBV5-1
TGTGCCAGCAGTTTTCCTTACAATGTGCAGTTCTTC CASSFPYNVQFF TRBJ2-1 NA once 12 TRBV28
TGCGCCAGCACCCAAGGCGGGCACTATGGCTACACCTTC CASTQGGHYGYTF TRBJ1-2 NA few 13 TRBV5-1
TGTGCCAGCAGCTTGATTCCAACTAGCGGGATTAATGAGCAGTTCTTC CASSLIPTSGINEQFF TRBJ2-1 TRBD2 NA 16 TRBV5-6
TGTGCCAGCAGCTTTCGGATATTTGGGGGGACTACCGCCACTGAGCAGTACTTC CASSFRIFGGTTATEQYF TRBJ2-5 TRBD2 NA 18 TRBV7-2
TGTGCCAGCAGTTACCGGGACGCCGATAATTCACCCCTCCACTTT CASSYRDADNSPLHF TRBJ1-6 NA once 15 TRBV6-6
TGCAGTGCTAGTTTTCTGAGCTCCTACAATGAGCAGTTCTTC CSASFLSSYNEQFF TRBJ2-1 NA few 14 TRBV20-1
TGCAGTGCTAGAGTCGACAGGGATGAAGCTTTCTTT CSARVDRDEAFF TRBJ1-1 TRBD1 NA 12 TRBV20-1
TGTGCCAGCAGTAACTACGATACGCAGTATTTT CASSNYDTQYF TRBJ2-3 NA NA 11 TRBV6-6
TGTGCCAGCAGTTCATACAGTGCCGGGGCCAACGTCCTGACTTTC CASSSYSAGANVLTF TRBJ2-6 NA NA 15 TRBV28
TGCGCCAGCAGCTTGACGGGACTAGAAGACGAGCAGTACTTC CASSLTGLEDEQYF TRBJ2-7 TRBD2 few 14 TRBV5-1
TGCGCCAGCAGCCACAGGGCCCGCAGGGATGGCTACACCTTC CASSHRARRDGYTF TRBJ1-2 NA NA 14 TRBV4-1
TGCAGTGCCCGCCCCACAGGGGGCCAGGGGGCCAACGTCCTGACTTTC CSARPTGGQGANVLTF TRBJ2-6 TRBD1 NA 16 TRBV20-1
TGCGCCAGCAGCCGGACTAGCGGGAGGGCCAAAAACATTCAGTACTTC CASSRTSGRAKNIQYF TRBJ2-4 TRBD2 few 16 TRBV5-1
TGCGCCAGCAGCTTGCCCGAAGACAGGGTCACCTACGAGCAGTACTTC CASSLPEDRVTYEQYF TRBJ2-7 TRBD1 NA 16 TRBV5-1
TGTGCCAGCAGCTTAGGGGATGCGTCCTACGAGCAGTACTTC CASSLGDASYEQYF TRBJ2-7 NA few 14 TRBV7-9
TGCGCCAGCAGCTTGGAAGGGTCTCCTACCTACGAGCAGTACTTC CASSLEGSPTYEQYF TRBJ2-7 NA many 15 TRBV5-1
TGTGCCCGAACGGACACCCTCTCCTACGAGCAGTACTTC CARTDTLSYEQYF TRBJ2-7 NA many 13 TRBV12-3/TRBV12-4